The clone carrying this T cell receptor (beta chain) came up once. Its antigen is undetermined. The data originate from a study of radiotherapy plus CTLA-4 blockade in lung cancer. Study details: Across the patients, objective responses occurred in under 20%, and disease control in 30% to 40%.

Assay used: immunoSEQ multiplex PCR; TCRdb lists only in-frame clones, some missing. The profile shows roughly 90,000 clones, about 91% of them singletons. The study's findings and limits: Among reported predictors of response, early blood T cell clone dynamics with interferon-beta performed best. Expansion of tumor-derived TCR clones was observed in blood after radiotherapy plus ipilimumab.

The study treated chemo-refractory metastatic non-small-cell lung cancer patients with focal radiation plus ipilimumab CTLA-4 blockade. The receptor was derived from a human donor with non-small cell lung cancer that progressed on radiotherapy plus ipilimumab. This sample comprised peripheral blood, obtained from a patient treated with radiotherapy plus ipilimumab.

The CDR3 loop is CASSPTGLGAFF. The CDR3 DNA sequence: TGTGCCAGCAGCCCCACGGGGTTGGGAGCTTTCTTT. The chain links TRBV6-1 to TRBJ1-1; no definite D call. The CDR3 is 12 amino acids. V was trimmed by 6 bases and J by 10 bases, leaving 15 bases between them. The germline CDR1 and CDR2 sequences are MNHNS and SASEGT.